Following are 24 T cell receptor beta chains from one sample sequenced in a study of cytomegalovirus exposure and HLA in healthy donors. 13 Jbeta primers and 60 Vbeta primers were used for the PCR. The table came from immunoSEQ multiplex PCR; TCRdb's copy has only in-frame clones and leaves some out. The profile shows some 180,000 clones, roughly 80% of them singletons. Sequencing was done on a sample of PBMCs. The receptors originated from a man between 40 and 49 years old in good health and CMV-seropositive.

The gene calls are TRBV7-3 and TRBJ2-2; D might be TRBD2 (6 bases). This CDR3 has 17 residues. In germline, CDR1 is SGHTA, CDR2 FQGTGA. V was trimmed by 3 bases and J by 1 base, leaving 15 bases between them. The chain's CDR3 is CASSFNPGSGNTGELFF. The DNA for the CDR3 is TGTGCCAGCAGCTTCAATCCCGGGAGCGGGAACACCGGGGAGCTGTTTTTT.

This chain joins TRBV9 and TRBJ1-1; D perhaps matches TRBD1 (5 bases). The CDR3 spans 15 residues. CDR1 and CDR2 (germline): SGDLS, YYNGEE. V gave up 0 bases and J gave up 3 bases, with 12 bases separating them. In DNA form, the CDR3 reads TGTGCCAGCAGCGTAGGCTGGGGCCGCGACACTGAAGCTTTCTTT. Translating gives CASSVGWGRDTEAFF.

The rearrangement links TRBV6-5 to TRBJ2-7; TRBD2 matches 11 bases. Germline CDR1 MNHEY, CDR2 SVGAGI. Trimming cost V 6 bases and J 0 bases; bases outside gene matches: 4. This CDR3 has 15 residues. This CDR3 is CASRSSGRLSYEQYF. In DNA form, the CDR3 reads TGTGCCAGCAGGTCTAGCGGGAGGCTCTCCTACGAGCAGTACTTC.

This sequence joins TRBV6-1 and TRBJ2-5; tentatively, D is TRBD2 (6 bases). The germline V and J ends were trimmed by 1 base and 1 base, with 16 bases remaining between them. The CDR3 is 17 residues long. Per the germline V gene, CDR1 is MNHNS and CDR2 is SASEGT. The CDR3 nucleotides are TGTGCCAGCAGTGAAGAGAGGTTGAAGGGAGGCCAAGAGACCCAGTACTTC. Protein product: CASSEERLKGGQETQYF.

This clone was seen a single time. The gene calls are TRBV5-6 and TRBJ2-1; maybe TRBD1 (6 bases). Trimming removed 2 bases from V and 3 bases from J, with 9 bases in between. Germline V CDR1 and CDR2: SGHDT, YYEEEE. The CDR3 is made up of 14 amino acids. The CDR3 nucleotides are TGTGCCAGCAGCTTAGCAGGGGACTACAATGAGCAGTTCTTC. Encoded protein: CASSLAGDYNEQFF.

The chain couples TRBV5-6 to TRBJ2-1, with TRBD2 identical over 15 bases. The CDR3 has 17 amino acids. The germline V gene encodes CDR1 SGHDT and CDR2 YYEEEE. With 4 bases clipped from V and 3 bases from J, the junction kept 5 bases outside the gene matches. The CDR3 is CASSPEGLAGGYNEQFF. Written as DNA, the CDR3 is TGTGCCAGCAGCCCGGAGGGACTAGCGGGAGGCTACAATGAGCAGTTCTTC.

This rearrangement joins TRBV5-1 to TRBJ2-1; D is possibly TRBD1 (6 bases). Germline V CDR1 and CDR2: SGHRS, YFSETQ. Trimming took off 6 bases at V and 2 bases at J, with 12 bases between the two ends. This CDR3 spans 14 amino acids. CDR3 nucleotides: TGCGCCAGCAACCCCGGGACAACCTACAATGAGCAGTTCTTC. Translated, it gives CASNPGTTYNEQFF.

This chain joins TRBV13 and TRBJ2-3; D is perhaps TRBD2 (5 bases). Germline values: CDR1 PRHDT, CDR2 FYEKMQ (reference sequence). The V end was cut by 4 bases, the J end by 2 bases, with 10 bases between. The CDR3 is made up of 14 amino acids. For the CDR3, the DNA is TGTGCCAGCAGCTGGACTGGGAACACAGATACGCAGTATTTT. Protein: CASSWTGNTDTQYF.

The table lists this clone with a count of one. The chain carries TRBV9 and TRBJ2-1; TRBD2 is a possible D gene (5 bases). Trimming shortened V by 0 bases and J by 2 bases, and 6 bases separated the two germline ends. The CDR3 loop spans 14 amino acids. Germline CDR1 SGDLS, CDR2 YYNGEE. The CDR3 region is CASSVAGTYNEQFF. As DNA, the CDR3 is TGTGCCAGCAGCGTAGCCGGGACCTACAATGAGCAGTTCTTC.

The genes are TRBV7-9 and TRBJ2-3; 14 nucleotides line up with TRBD2. V trimming: 5 bases; J trimming: 1 base; junction bases outside the gene matches: 8. CDR3 length: 18 residues. CDR1 and CDR2 from the germline V gene are SEHNR and FQNEAQ (reference sequence). Here the CDR3 reads CASSATSGGALGTDTQYF. In nucleotides, the CDR3 is TGTGCCAGCAGCGCGACTAGCGGGGGGGCCTTAGGCACAGATACGCAGTATTTT.

The chain joins TRBV5-4 to TRBJ2-5; maybe TRBD1 (6 bases). The CDR3 length is 15 residues. The V gene's germline CDR1 is SGHNT and CDR2 YYREEE (reference sequence). Between the trimmed V and J ends, which lost 6 bases and 4 bases, there was a span of 19 bases. The CDR3 bases are TGTGCCAGCACAACCGCAGGGGCTAGGTTAGAGACCCAGTACTTC. It yields the protein CASTTAGARLETQYF.

This rearrangement joins TRBV5-1 to TRBJ2-3; 7 bases line up with TRBD2. Germline-derived CDR1 and CDR2 are SGHRS and YFSETQ. The CDR3 consists of 14 residues. V trimming: 0 bases; J trimming: 6 bases; junction bases outside the gene matches: 4. CDR3 sequence reads: CASSLAGGKDTQYF. DNA of the CDR3: TGCGCCAGCAGCTTGGCCGGGGGGAAGGATACGCAGTATTTT.

The chain combines TRBV15 with TRBJ2-1; 9 bases align to TRBD2. The J segment lost 7 bases and the V segment lost 6 bases, leaving 7 bases of the junction unmatched. In germline, CDR1 is LNHNV, CDR2 YYDKDF (reference sequence). This CDR3 comprises 14 residues. Here the CDR3 reads CATRREGRMNEQFF. The CDR3 DNA reads as TGTGCCACCAGGCGGGAGGGCCGAATGAATGAGCAGTTCTTC.

The chain uses TRBV6-5 and TRBJ1-1, with 12 bases aligning to TRBD1. Trimming cost V 5 bases and J 4 bases; bases outside gene matches: 5. The germline V gene has CDR1 MNHEY and CDR2 SVGAGI. The CDR3 is 15 amino acids. DNA of the CDR3: TGTGCCAGCAGTCGACGGGACAGGGGGCCCACTGAAGCTTTCTTT. It codes for CASSRRDRGPTEAFF.

The genes are TRBV5-1 and TRBJ2-2; TRBD1 matches 7 bases. The CDR3 extends over 16 amino acids. V dropped 0 bases and J dropped 3; count of bases not matched to a gene: 5. CDR1 and CDR2 from the germline V gene are SGHRS and YFSETQ. The CDR3 protein is CASSLGVGGDTGELFF. In DNA form, the CDR3 reads TGCGCCAGCAGCTTGGGTGTAGGGGGCGACACCGGGGAGCTGTTTTTT.

The V call is TRBV4-3, the J call TRBJ2-2, with a tentative D call TRBD1 (5 bases). CDR1 and CDR2 (germline): LGHNA, YSLEER. The CDR3 is 15 residues long. Trimming took off 4 bases at V and 3 bases at J, with 12 bases between the two ends. In DNA form, the CDR3 reads TGCGCCAGCAGCCCCTATGACAGAGACACCGGGGAGCTGTTTTTT. Its protein product is CASSPYDRDTGELFF.

V and J are TRBV6-1 and TRBJ2-2; no definite D call. Trimming took off 6 bases at V and 7 bases at J, with 15 bases between the two ends. This CDR3 comprises 14 residues. Germline CDR1 is MNHNS and CDR2 is SASEGT. The CDR3, as DNA: TGTGCCAGCAGGGGCGAGAAATCGGTCGGGGAGCTGTTTTTT. Its translation is CASRGEKSVGELFF.

The chain combines TRBV5-4 with TRBJ2-5; weak D call: TRBD1 (6 bases). The last part of the DNA fits TRBJ2-7 better; the J call may be wrong. Germline V lookup: CDR1 SGHNT, CDR2 YYREEE (reference sequence). This CDR3 is 14 amino acids long. CDR3 sequence: CASSSKEGDYEQYF. The DNA for the CDR3 is TGTGCCAGCAGCTCCAAAGAGGGGGACTACGAGCAGTACTTC.

This chain uses TRBV28 with TRBJ1-1; weak D call: TRBD1 (5 bases). CDR1 and CDR2 (germline): MDHEN, SYDVKM. The CDR3 contains 14 residues. Trimming took off 9 bases at V and 4 bases at J, with 18 bases between the two ends. CDR3 amino acids: CASRGQGVGTEAFF. CDR3 nucleotides: TGTGCCAGTAGGGGCCAAGGGGTTGGCACTGAAGCTTTCTTT.

The V and J genes are TRBV6-5 and TRBJ2-3, with 8 bases that match TRBD2. This CDR3 comprises 15 residues. The J segment lost 3 bases and the V segment lost 7 bases, leaving 9 bases of the junction unmatched. Looked up from germline, CDR1 is MNHEY and CDR2 is SVGAGI. The CDR3: CASTDLGGRTDTQYF. Here the CDR3 DNA reads TGTGCCAGCACCGACCTGGGCGGGAGGACAGATACGCAGTATTTT.

The chain uses TRBV5-6 and TRBJ2-1, with 9 nucleotides matching TRBD2. Unmatched junction bases numbered 7, after V lost 4 bases and J lost 8 bases. This CDR3 comprises 14 residues. Germline CDR1 SGHDT, CDR2 YYEEEE. The CDR3 DNA reads as TGTGCCAGCAGCCGGGGACTAGCCTTGGATGAGCAGTTCTTC. This translates into CASSRGLALDEQFF.

Remarks on this clone: The junction and the germline gene differ at one end; a read error may be behind it. This chain joins TRBV7-2 and TRBJ2-1, with 14 bases matching TRBD2. Germline CDR1 reads SGHTA; CDR2 reads FQGNSA. The CDR3 runs to 15 residues. The CDR3 loop is CASSLGTSGGNEQFF. Here the CDR3 DNA reads TGCGCCAGCAGCCTCGGGACTAGCGGGGGCAATGAGCAGTTCTTC.

This clone was recorded once. V gene TRBV5-1 combines with J gene TRBJ2-7, with 8 nucleotides matching TRBD1. Germline V gives CDR1 SGHRS, CDR2 YFSETQ. CDR3 length: 15 amino acids. Trimming at V came to 3 bases and at J to 0 bases, leaving 5 bases not matched to a gene. CDR3 in DNA: TGCGCCAGCAGCTCAGGGACAGGTAACTCCTACGAGCAGTACTTC. Translated: CASSSGTGNSYEQYF.

The chain uses TRBV6-5 and TRBJ1-6, with 7 bases aligning to TRBD1. Germline-derived CDR1 and CDR2 are MNHEY and SVGAGI. There are 15 residues in the CDR3. V gave up 6 bases and J gave up 8 bases; unmatched junction bases: 10. The CDR3 coding sequence is TGTGCCAGCAGCTCCGGGACAGTTGGCGATTCACCCCTCCACTTT. Amino acid sequence: CASSSGTVGDSPLHF.